This TCR beta chain originates from a study of T cells in Graves' hyperthyroidism and ophthalmopathy. TCR beta CDR3 regions were amplified from RNA transcripts. Using the HTBI primer set, a first-round RT-PCR was run on the TCR CDR3. TCRdb ran MiXCR on the multiplex PCR reads and lists one entry per CDR3 protein. The repertoire holds about 270,000 distinct CDR3 sequences, with over 20% as singletons. The sample holds many counts of this clonotype. The antigen remains undetermined. Under 3 months was the duration of disease in ophthalmopathy patients, who also had a Clinical Activity Score of at least 3 and a NOSPECS grade of at least 4. Together with thyroid ultrasound, orbital computed tomography, serum thyroxine and TRAb, clinical symptoms were used for diagnoses. CDR1 is MNHEY, CDR2 SMNVEV, per germline (reference sequence). The length of the CDR3 is 15 residues. V shed 2 bases and J 1 base; nucleotides not matched to a gene: 5.

Study-level findings and limits: Ophthalmopathy, which appeared later, was predicted by the model a median about 6.8 months before onset.

This chain connects TRBV27 to TRBJ2-7, with 7 bases matching TRBD1. Specimen: blood. This receptor was obtained from a woman between 35 and 50 years old with Graves' ophthalmopathy. CDR3 in amino acids: CASSLLGTASYEQYF. CDR3 nucleotide sequence: TGTGCCAGCAGTTTACTTGGGACAGCTTCCTACGAGCAGTACTTC.